The rows below give T cell receptor beta chains drawn from one sample of a study of blood T cells in healthy people across ages. TCRdb reprocessed the 5' RACE reads with MiXCR, giving one entry per CDR3 protein. The sample has about 1,000,000 distinct CDR3 sequences, 45% seen once; the top ten hold under 20%. Material: blood. The receptors originated from a woman aged 55-70 years in good health. CDR3s include the opening cysteine and the closing phenylalanine or tryptophan. A D gene is named only where the DNA matches it firmly. Some rows have no size entry. The others give once, few or many, or a class for an expanded clone.

clone size,V gene,J gene,D gene,CDR3 DNA,CDR3 protein
-,TRBV12-3/TRBV12-4,TRBJ1-1,TRBD1,TGTGCCAGCAGTTTAGGATATGGACAGGACACTGAAGCTTTCTTT,CASSLGYGQDTEAFF
few,TRBV7-9,TRBJ2-7,TRBD1,TGTGCCAGCAGCAACCGACAGGGGAAAACCTACGAGCAGTACTTC,CASSNRQGKTYEQYF
few,TRBV7-9,TRBJ2-7,-,TGTGCCAGCAGCTTGGTGCTTCACAATGAGCAGTACTTC,CASSLVLHNEQYF
many,TRBV20-1,TRBJ1-5,-,TGCAGTGCTAGAGATTCCGGGGGAGGGTTTCAGCCCCAGCATTTT,CSARDSGGGFQPQHF
-,TRBV27,TRBJ1-5,-,TGTGCCAGCAGTGCCTACGGGGGACCCCAGCATTTT,CASSAYGGPQHF
few,TRBV12-5,TRBJ2-4,-,TGTGCTAGTGGTTCAAGAAGCTCAGGGTTAGCCAAAAACATTCAGTACTTC,CASGSRSSGLAKNIQYF
once,TRBV27,TRBJ2-1,-,TGTGGGTCGAGCTCCTACAATGAGCAGTTCTTC,CGSSSYNEQFF
-,TRBV5-5,TRBJ2-7,-,TGTGCCAACAGCTTGGCCTCCGAGCAGTACTTC,CANSLASEQYF
few,TRBV11-2,TRBJ2-7,-,TGTGCCAGCAGCTTTGCCCGGGACACAAAATATTACGAGCAGTACTTC,CASSFARDTKYYEQYF
few,TRBV7-9,TRBJ2-7,-,TGTGCCAGCAGCTCGCGGGACACGTACGAGCAGTACTTC,CASSSRDTYEQYF
-,TRBV2,TRBJ2-3,TRBD2,TGTGCCAGCTGGACTAGCGGGAGAGAGGATACGCAGTATTTT,CASWTSGREDTQYF
-,TRBV15,TRBJ2-1,-,TGTGCCACCAGCAGCGGTGACAATTACAATGAGCAGTTCTTC,CATSSGDNYNEQFF
once,TRBV14,TRBJ2-3,-,TGTGCCAGCAGCCAAGATAAGCGGTCCACAGATACGCAGTATTTT,CASSQDKRSTDTQYF
few,TRBV5-1,TRBJ2-3,-,TGCGCCAGCAGCGCCCAGGTTTCAACAGATACGCAGTATTTT,CASSAQVSTDTQYF
-,TRBV7-3,TRBJ2-5,-,TGTGCCAGCAGCCCTTCCCGAACGGGAGCACTGAGCAATGAGCAGTACTTC,CASSPSRTGALSNEQYF
-,TRBV6-2/TRBV6-3,TRBJ2-3,-,TGTGCCAGCAGTACCGGGTCCGCCTACACAGATACGCAGTATTTT,CASSTGSAYTDTQYF
-,TRBV12-5,TRBJ2-7,TRBD1,TGTGCTAGTGGTGTGGGGACAGGGAATTACGAGCAGTACTTC,CASGVGTGNYEQYF
-,TRBV10-3,TRBJ2-7,-,TGTGCCATCAGGACGGATCAAAGGCGCGAGCAGTACTTC,CAIRTDQRREQYF
many,TRBV20-1,TRBJ2-7,TRBD2,TGCAGTGCTAGAGATCTCCTGGCGGGAGCCTCCTACGAGCAGTACTTC,CSARDLLAGASYEQYF
-,TRBV29-1,TRBJ1-1,-,TGCAGCGTCGATCAGGGGATTTGGAACACTGAAGCTTTCTTT,CSVDQGIWNTEAFF
-,TRBV6-6,TRBJ2-5,-,TGTGCCAGCAGTTACGACACAGGTAGAGAGACCCAGTACTTC,CASSYDTGRETQYF
-,TRBV6-6,TRBJ2-2,TRBD1,TGTGCCAGCAGAGAACAGGGGGTGACCACCGGGGAGCTGTTTTTT,CASREQGVTTGELFF
few,TRBV29-1,TRBJ2-5,-,TGCAGCGTCAAGGGACGGCTCGTTGACGGGCAGTACTTC,CSVKGRLVDGQYF
-,TRBV2,TRBJ2-5,TRBD1,TGTGCCAGCAGTGAAAGGACAGGGTTGCAGTACTTC,CASSERTGLQYF
-,TRBV21-1,TRBJ2-5,-,TGTGCCAGCAGTGAGCGGAGAGGAGAAGAGACCCAGTACTTC,CASSERRGEETQYF
many,TRBV2,TRBJ2-7,TRBD2,TGTGCCAGCAGTGAAGTGGGGGGGAACGGGCAGTACTTC,CASSEVGGNGQYF
few,TRBV4-1,TRBJ2-1,-,TGCGCCAGCAGCCTGAAATGTGAGCAGTTCTTC,CASSLKCEQFF
-,TRBV3-1,TRBJ2-1,-,TGTGCCAGCAGCCCGCACGGGACTCCCAATGAGCAGTTCTTC,CASSPHGTPNEQFF
-,TRBV3-1,TRBJ2-7,TRBD2,TGTGCCAGCAGCCAAGATGACGGGAGGGCCTCTGAGGAGCAGTACTTC,CASSQDDGRASEEQYF
-,TRBV7-6,TRBJ2-7,TRBD1,TGTGCCAGCAGCTTAGGACAGGGATGGAACGAGCAGTACTTC,CASSLGQGWNEQYF
-,TRBV9,TRBJ2-7,-,TGTGCCAGCAGCGTAGAATGGAGCTCCTACGAGCAGTACTTC,CASSVEWSSYEQYF
-,TRBV20-1,TRBJ2-2,-,TGCAGTGCTAGGAAAACTAGCCCCGGGGAGCTGTTTTTT,CSARKTSPGELFF
few,TRBV2,TRBJ2-7,TRBD2,TGTGCCAGCAGTGCACTAGCGGAACGCTACAATGAGCAGTACTTC,CASSALAERYNEQYF
-,TRBV20-1,TRBJ2-7,-,TGCAGTGCTCTTTTCGAGCTTCGAGTTCAGAGCTACGAGCAGTACTTC,CSALFELRVQSYEQYF
-,TRBV27,TRBJ2-2,-,TGTGCCAGCAGTTTAGGTGGGAGTAGGACCGGGGAGCTGTTTTTT,CASSLGGSRTGELFF
few,TRBV5-1,TRBJ2-1,TRBD1,TGCGCCAGCAGCTCCGTAGGGACAGGGGCGAATGAGCAGTTCTTC,CASSSVGTGANEQFF
-,TRBV7-9,TRBJ1-2,TRBD1,TGTGCCAGCAGCTCTTATACCCGACAGGGGAACGATGGCTACACCTTC,CASSSYTRQGNDGYTF
-,TRBV7-9,TRBJ2-1,-,TGTGCCAGCAGCAGAGGGACACCTAACTACAATGAGCAGTTCTTC,CASSRGTPNYNEQFF
-,TRBV29-1,TRBJ2-3,-,TGCAGCGTTGAAGGTGTGGCGGGGAGTGATACGCAGTATTTT,CSVEGVAGSDTQYF
-,TRBV10-3,TRBJ2-3,TRBD2,TGTGCCATCAGACCGGGACTAGCGGGAGGTGGGGCAGATACGCAGTATTTT,CAIRPGLAGGGADTQYF
few,TRBV6-5,TRBJ2-3,TRBD1,TGTGCCAGCAGTTACGGGGGACAGGGAACCGGCACAGATACGCAGTATTTT,CASSYGGQGTGTDTQYF
few,TRBV6-2/TRBV6-3,TRBJ2-7,TRBD2,TGTGCCAGCAGTTACGCGGGAGCGGGAGTTCCCTCCTACGAGCAGTACTTC,CASSYAGAGVPSYEQYF
once,TRBV5-1,TRBJ2-2,TRBD1,TGCGCCAGCAGCTCGGGACAGGGACCCGGGGAGCTGTTTTTT,CASSSGQGPGELFF